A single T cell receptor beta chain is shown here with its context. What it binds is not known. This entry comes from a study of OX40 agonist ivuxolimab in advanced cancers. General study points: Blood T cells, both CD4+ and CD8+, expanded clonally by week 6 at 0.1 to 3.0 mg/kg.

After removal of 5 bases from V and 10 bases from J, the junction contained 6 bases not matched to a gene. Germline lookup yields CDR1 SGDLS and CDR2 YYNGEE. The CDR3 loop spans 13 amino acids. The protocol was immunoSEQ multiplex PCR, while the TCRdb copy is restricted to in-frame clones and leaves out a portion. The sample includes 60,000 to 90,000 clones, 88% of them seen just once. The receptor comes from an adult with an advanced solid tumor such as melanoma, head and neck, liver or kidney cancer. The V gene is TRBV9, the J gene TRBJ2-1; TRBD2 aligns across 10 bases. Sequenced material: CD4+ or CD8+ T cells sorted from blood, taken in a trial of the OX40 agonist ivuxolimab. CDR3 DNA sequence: TGTGCCAGCAGTGACCAACTAGCGGGGGAGCAGTTCTTC. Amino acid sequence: CASSDQLAGEQFF.